The 21 T cell receptor beta chains in this list originate from one sample, sequenced in a study of shared clonotypes between healthy human individuals. Measured with immunoSEQ multiplex PCR; TCRdb has only the in-frame clones, and not every one. The table includes some 1,100,000 clones, about 84% detected once. Sequences were obtained from memory CD4+ T cells from PBMCs. The subset was: CD45RA-negative fraction. These receptors were obtained from a man between 18 and 29 years old in good health. Some clones in this sample may be carry-over from other donors' samples.

This clone has only a few counts. Given a much more abundant clone one base away, this may be a read error. In the same sample, other DNA sequences code for this CDR3. V and J are TRBV5-6 and TRBJ1-1; D ambiguous. The germline CDR1 and CDR2 sequences are SGHDT and YYEEEE. CDR3 length: 11 amino acids. V was clipped by 4 bases and J by 0 bases, with 1 base between them. This CDR3 is CASSLNTEAFF. DNA of the CDR3: TGTGCCAGCAGCCTGAACACTGAAGCTTTCTTT.

V usage is TRBV2 and J usage is TRBJ2-3, with D maybe TRBD1 (6 bases). The CDR3 is made up of 14 amino acids. V was trimmed by 5 bases and J by 1 base, leaving 10 bases between them. In germline, CDR1 is SNHLY, CDR2 FYNNEI. CDR3 sequence: CASSLRQGTDTQYF. DNA for the CDR3: TGTGCCAGCAGTCTCAGACAGGGCACAGATACGCAGTATTTT.

This clone came up a few times. V is TRBV5-4 and J is TRBJ2-2; D is uncertain. V lost 2 bases and J lost 2, with 7 bases in between. Germline V gene lookup returns CDR1 SGHNT and CDR2 YYREEE (reference sequence). The CDR3 contains 14 residues. CDR3 in amino acids: CASSLRPNTGELFF. The CDR3, as DNA: TGTGCCAGCAGCTTACGACCCAACACCGGGGAGCTGTTTTTT.

V and J are TRBV30 and TRBJ1-6; 7 positions agree with TRBD1. V shed 2 bases and J 8 bases; nucleotides not matched to a gene: 6. This CDR3 spans 14 amino acids. Germline assignment: CDR1 GTSNPN and CDR2 SVGIG (reference sequence). CDR3 in DNA: TGTGCCTGGAGTACCGGGACAGTTCATTCACCCCTCCACTTT. It codes for CAWSTGTVHSPLHF.

The CDR3 DNA is TGCGCCAGCAGCCTAATAGACCCCGGCGGGGAGACCCAGTACTTC. It encodes CASSLIDPGGETQYF. V gene TRBV5-1 combines with J gene TRBJ2-5, with TRBD2 as a possible D gene (5 bases). CDR1 is SGHRS and CDR2 is YFSETQ in the germline V gene. Trimming removed 4 bases at V and 5 bases at J, with 18 bases between. The CDR3 has 15 amino acids.

The chain combines TRBV27 with TRBJ1-5; D remains unclear. Trimming pared 4 bases from V and 7 bases from J, leaving 23 bases between. This CDR3 is 17 amino acids long. From germline, CDR1 is MNHEY and CDR2 SMNVEV (reference sequence). The CDR3 loop reads CASSSLSILKRGQPQHF. The CDR3 region has the DNA TGTGCCAGCAGTTCCCTCTCCATCTTAAAACGGGGACAGCCCCAGCATTTT.

DNA for the CDR3: TGTGCCAGCAGCTTGGGAGCGGAGTACACCGGGGAGCTGTTTTTT. Residues: CASSLGAEYTGELFF. The chain is built from TRBV7-6 and TRBJ2-2; D perhaps matches TRBD2 (5 bases). The CDR3 sequence is 15 residues long. V was pared by 3 bases and J by 3 bases, with 11 bases between. The germline CDR1 and CDR2 sequences are SGHVS and FNYEAQ.

The chain employs TRBV2 and TRBJ2-3; 8 bases map to TRBD2. The CDR3 runs 15 residues. Germline CDR1 and CDR2: SNHLY and FYNNEI. With 6 bases clipped from V and 1 base from J, the junction kept 6 bases outside the gene matches. The CDR3 coding sequence is TGTGCCAGCAGGGCTGGACTAGCAGGCACAGATACGCAGTATTTT. Its translation is CASRAGLAGTDTQYF.

This chain joins TRBV28 and TRBJ2-7; 9 bases match TRBD1. Germline CDR1 reads MDHEN; CDR2 reads SYDVKM. The V segment lost 5 bases and the J segment 3 bases; nucleotides outside the gene matches: 11. The CDR3 contains 16 residues. CDR3 DNA: TGTGCCAGCAGTACGGACAGGGGTGGGATTCTCTACGAGCAGTACTTC. Translating it yields CASSTDRGGILYEQYF.

The V call is TRBV5-1, the J call TRBJ2-7; no clear D. V gave up 0 bases and J gave up 0 bases, with 4 bases separating them. Germline V gene data show CDR1 as SGHRS and CDR2 as YFSETQ. CDR3 length: 13 amino acids. Here the CDR3 reads CASSLASSYEQYF. For the CDR3, the DNA is TGCGCCAGCAGCTTGGCTTCCTCCTACGAGCAGTACTTC.

The rearrangement links TRBV5-4 to TRBJ2-2, with 14 bases that match TRBD2. The V gene end was trimmed by 4 bases and the J gene end by 2 bases; junction bases not matched to a gene: 10. CDR3 length: 19 residues. The V gene's germline CDR1 is SGHNT and CDR2 YYREEE (reference sequence). The CDR3 protein is CASSAEGLAGGGNTGELFF. DNA for the CDR3: TGTGCCAGCAGCGCCGAAGGACTAGCGGGAGGAGGAAACACCGGGGAGCTGTTTTTT.

This rearrangement joins TRBV18 to TRBJ1-3; D perhaps matches TRBD1 (5 bases). The V gene lost 6 bases and the J gene lost 0 bases, with 12 bases spanning the gap. Per the germline V gene, CDR1 is KGHSH and CDR2 is LQKENI. The length of the CDR3 is 15 residues. The CDR3 nucleotides read TGTGCCAGCTCGGGACGGTCCGACTCTGGAAACACCATATATTTT. As protein: CASSGRSDSGNTIYF. Full variable domain (remainder filled in from reference TRBV18 and TRBJ1-3): NAGVMQNPRHLVRRRGQEARLRCSPMKGHSHVYWYRQLPEEGLKFMVYLQKENIIDESGMPKERFSAEFPKEGPSILRIQQVVRGDSAAYFCASSGRSDSGNTIYFGEGSWLTVV.

As regards this clone: The same CDR3 arises from other DNA sequences in this sample as well. The genes are TRBV19 and TRBJ1-5, with TRBD1 matching over 8 bases. Germline lookup yields CDR1 LNHDA and CDR2 SQIVND (reference sequence). The CDR3 sequence is 13 residues long. Trimming cost V 3 bases and J 7 bases; bases outside gene matches: 2. The CDR3 bases are TGTGCCAGTAGTATGGACAGGGAACAGCCCCAGCATTTT. Translation gives CASSMDREQPQHF.

The rearrangement uses TRBV18 and TRBJ2-7, with 10 bases that match TRBD2. V was clipped by 0 bases and J by 3 bases; unmatched bases: 8. CDR1 KGHSH and CDR2 LQKENI come from the germline V gene. The CDR3 has 17 residues. Here the CDR3 reads CASSPPTSGRAYYEQYF. In DNA, the CDR3 is TGTGCCAGCTCACCACCAACCAGCGGGAGGGCCTACTACGAGCAGTACTTC.

The chain links TRBV5-1 to TRBJ2-6; no clear D gene. In germline, CDR1 is SGHRS, CDR2 YFSETQ. V lost 4 bases, J lost 0 bases, and 5 bases lay in between. There are 14 residues in the CDR3. CDR3 sequence reads: CASSTSSGANVLTF. DNA of the CDR3: TGCGCCAGCAGCACCAGCTCTGGGGCCAACGTCCTGACTTTC.

The CDR3 spells CASSRGNDTF. The CDR3 coding sequence is TGTGCCAGCAGCAGGGGGAACGACACCTTC. The V gene is TRBV21-1, the J gene TRBJ1-2. TRBV21-1 is noted as a pseudogene. The CDR3 extends over 10 amino acids.

This chain joins TRBV5-1 and TRBJ2-1, with 13 bases lining up with TRBD2. V trimming: 3 bases; J trimming: 8 bases; junction bases outside the gene matches: 5. The CDR3 is 15 amino acids. Germline V gives CDR1 SGHRS, CDR2 YFSETQ. The CDR3 protein is CASSSGTSGMYEQFF. The CDR3 DNA reads TGCGCCAGCAGCTCCGGGACTAGCGGGATGTATGAGCAGTTCTTC.

V gene TRBV6-4 combines with J gene TRBJ2-4, with 11 nucleotides matching TRBD2. After removal of 8 bases from V and 6 bases from J, the junction contained 6 bases not matched to a gene. CDR1 and CDR2 from the germline V gene are MRHNA and SNTAGT. The CDR3 has 14 residues. The CDR3 bases are TGTGCCAGCTATCCGGGACTAGCGGTAAACATTCAGTACTTC. Translating it yields CASYPGLAVNIQYF.

The chain has TRBV18 and TRBJ1-1; D is possibly TRBD1 (6 bases). V shed 3 bases and J shed 0 bases, with 20 bases lying between them. This CDR3 contains 18 residues. Germline lookup yields CDR1 KGHSH and CDR2 LQKENI. DNA of the CDR3: TGTGCCAGCTCACCCCGTTACTCCACAGGGTGGTTGAACACTGAAGCTTTCTTT. Protein: CASSPRYSTGWLNTEAFF.

The chain links TRBV7-3 to TRBJ2-7; no clear D. V was cut by 2 bases and J by 2 bases, with 1 base left in between. CDR3 length: 11 residues. Per the germline V gene, CDR1 is SGHTA and CDR2 is FQGTGA. The CDR3 DNA reads as TGTGCCAGCAGCTTACCCTACGAGCAGTACTTC. Its translation is CASSLPYEQYF.

This chain uses TRBV4-1 with TRBJ2-2; 9 bases agree with TRBD1. The V segment lost 6 bases and the J segment 2 bases; nucleotides outside the gene matches: 7. The CDR3 runs 16 residues. Germline CDR1 MGHRA, CDR2 YSYEKL. This chain's CDR3 is CASSLDRGSNTGELFF. The CDR3 DNA is TGCGCCAGCAGTCTAGACAGGGGGAGTAACACCGGGGAGCTGTTTTTT.